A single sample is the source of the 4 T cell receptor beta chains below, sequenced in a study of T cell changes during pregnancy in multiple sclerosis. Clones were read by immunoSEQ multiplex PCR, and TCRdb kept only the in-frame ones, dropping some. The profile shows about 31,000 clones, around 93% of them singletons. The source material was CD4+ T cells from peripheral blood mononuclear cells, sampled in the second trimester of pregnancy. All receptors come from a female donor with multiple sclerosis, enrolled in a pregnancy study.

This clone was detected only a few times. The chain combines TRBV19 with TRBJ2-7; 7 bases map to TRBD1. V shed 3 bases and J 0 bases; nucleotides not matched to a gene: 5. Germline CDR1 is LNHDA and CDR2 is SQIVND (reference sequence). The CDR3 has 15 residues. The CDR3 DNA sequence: TGTGCCAGTAGTATGCGGACAGGAGGCTCCTACGAGCAGTACTTC. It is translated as CASSMRTGGSYEQYF.

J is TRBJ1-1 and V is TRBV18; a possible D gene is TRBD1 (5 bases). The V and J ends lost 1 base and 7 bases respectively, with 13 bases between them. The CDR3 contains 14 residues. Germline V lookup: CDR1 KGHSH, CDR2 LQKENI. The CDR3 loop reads CASSPLGAGDEAFF. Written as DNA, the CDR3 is TGTGCCAGCTCACCACTCGGAGCGGGGGATGAAGCTTTCTTT. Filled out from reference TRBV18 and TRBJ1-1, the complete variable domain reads NAGVMQNPRHLVRRRGQEARLRCSPMKGHSHVYWYRQLPEEGLKFMVYLQKENIIDESGMPKERFSAEFPKEGPSILRIQQVVRGDSAAYFCASSPLGAGDEAFFGQGTRLTVV.

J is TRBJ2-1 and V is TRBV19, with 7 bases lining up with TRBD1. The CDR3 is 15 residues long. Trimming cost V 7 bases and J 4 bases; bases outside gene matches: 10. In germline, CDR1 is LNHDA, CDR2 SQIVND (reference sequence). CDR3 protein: CASTPTDRSYNEQFF. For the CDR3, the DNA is TGTGCCAGTACCCCGACGGACAGGTCATACAATGAGCAGTTCTTC.

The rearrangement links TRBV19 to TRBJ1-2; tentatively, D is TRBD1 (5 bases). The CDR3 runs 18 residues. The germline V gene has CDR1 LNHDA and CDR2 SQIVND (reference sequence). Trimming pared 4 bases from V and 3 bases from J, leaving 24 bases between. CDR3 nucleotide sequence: TGTGCCAGTAGTACCCGGGACCTCTCGACGCGGGGGTACTATGGCTACACCTTC. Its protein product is CASSTRDLSTRGYYGYTF.